Below are 32 T cell receptor beta chains sequenced from a single sample in a study of spatial heterogeneity in lung cancer. TCRdb used MiXCR to reprocess the 5' RACE reads, holding one entry per CDR3 protein. The sample yields roughly 14,000 distinct CDR3 sequences, approximately 6% seen once. As for time point: blood at routine non-recurrence follow-up after resection. The material sequenced was PBMCs, taken at follow-up. The source is a male donor with early-stage non-small cell lung cancer.

This clonotype was recorded at least ten times. The V and J genes are TRBV11-3 and TRBJ2-1; TRBD2 is a possible D gene (5 bases). Per the germline V gene, CDR1 is SGHNT and CDR2 is YENEEA. The CDR3 loop spans 13 amino acids. V gave up 3 bases and J gave up 4 bases, with 7 bases separating them. Here the CDR3 reads CASSLGGYNEQFF. Here the CDR3 DNA reads TGTGCCAGCAGCTTGGGCGGGTACAATGAGCAGTTCTTC.

This clonotype was observed at least ten times. The chain couples TRBV5-1 to TRBJ1-6; D is uncertain. CDR3 length: 18 amino acids. Germline V gives CDR1 SGHRS, CDR2 YFSETQ. V gave up 3 bases and J gave up 0 bases, with 16 bases separating them. In nucleotides, the CDR3 is TGCGCCAGCAGCTCACCGGACGGAAGGAGCTCCTATAATTCACCCCTCCACTTT. It yields the protein CASSSPDGRSSYNSPLHF.

The rearrangement uses TRBV28 and TRBJ2-7; D is possibly TRBD2 (6 bases). V dropped 8 bases and J dropped 0 bases, with 11 bases sitting between them. Germline CDR1 and CDR2: MDHEN and SYDVKM. CDR3 length: 13 amino acids. Written as DNA, the CDR3 is TGTGCCAGCCGGGAGCCGAGCTCCTACGAGCAGTACTTC. It is translated as CASREPSSYEQYF.

This clonotype showed up many times. CDR3 residues: CASSSRQNLNTEAFF. For the CDR3, the DNA is TGTGCCAGCAGTTCAAGACAGAACCTGAACACTGAAGCTTTCTTT. The V and J genes are TRBV2 and TRBJ1-1; TRBD1 is a possible D gene (5 bases). Germline CDR1 SNHLY, CDR2 FYNNEI. V was shortened by 5 bases and J by 0 bases, with 13 bases between the two germline ends. The CDR3 totals 15 residues.

Ten or more counts support this clonotype. The chain is built from TRBV5-1 and TRBJ2-3; 7 bases are a match to TRBD1. CDR3 length: 13 residues. Germline CDR1 SGHRS, CDR2 YFSETQ. The junction had 2 bases not matched to a gene; V was cut back by 3 bases and J by 4 bases. The CDR3 bases are TGCGCCAGCAGCTCCGGACAGGCAGATACGCAGTATTTT. Translating gives CASSSGQADTQYF. The entire variable domain, with the rest obtained from reference TRBV5-1 and TRBJ2-3, is as follows: KAGVTQTPRYLIKTRGQQVTLSCSPISGHRSVSWYQQTPGQGLQFLFEYFSETQRNKGNFPGRFSGRQFSNSRSEMNVSTLELGDSALYLCASSSGQADTQYFGPGTRLTVL.

Many counts were recorded for this clonotype. The CDR3 protein is CASSLGSSGYNEQFF. The CDR3 bases are TGCGCCAGCAGCTTGGGGTCTAGCGGCTACAATGAGCAGTTCTTC. The rearrangement uses TRBV5-1 and TRBJ2-1; 7 positions match TRBD2. Per the germline V gene, CDR1 is SGHRS and CDR2 is YFSETQ. The CDR3 loop spans 15 amino acids. The junction had 3 bases not matched to a gene; V was cut back by 0 bases and J by 3 bases.

This clonotype was counted many times. The chain links TRBV28 to TRBJ1-1, with D possibly matching TRBD1 (6 bases). The V end lost 6 bases, the J end lost 11 bases, and 19 bases lay between the germline ends. This CDR3 contains 13 residues. Germline assignment: CDR1 MDHEN and CDR2 SYDVKM. This CDR3 reads CASSLGGLGYAFF. CDR3 in DNA: TGTGCCAGCAGCCTCGGGGGGCTGGGGTATGCTTTCTTT.

This clonotype was detected ten times or more. The J gene is TRBJ2-5, the V gene TRBV9; no reliable D call. The CDR3 runs to 16 residues. Trimming removed 4 bases at V and 2 bases at J, with 18 bases between. The germline V gene has CDR1 SGDLS and CDR2 YYNGEE. The CDR3 spells CASSTNPEREQETQYF. The CDR3 region has the DNA TGTGCCAGCAGCACTAACCCGGAGAGAGAACAAGAGACCCAGTACTTC.

Ten or more counts support this clonotype. The chain links TRBV19 to TRBJ1-2, with unresolved D. Germline V CDR1 and CDR2: LNHDA, SQIVND (reference sequence). V was cut by 0 bases and J by 9 bases, with 8 bases left in between. The CDR3 sequence is 12 residues long. The DNA for the CDR3 is TGTGCCAGTAGTATAGATCGCATTCGCTACACCTTC. Residues: CASSIDRIRYTF.

This clonotype is labeled medium-sized. This chain connects TRBV6-4 to TRBJ1-4; a weak D match, TRBD1 (6 bases). Per germline, CDR1 MRHNA and CDR2 SNTAGT. The CDR3 consists of 13 residues. Trimming removed 6 bases at V and 5 bases at J, with 10 bases between. The CDR3 spells CASSPTGNEKLFF. CDR3 DNA sequence: TGTGCCAGCAGCCCTACAGGGAATGAAAAACTGTTTTTT.

The genes are TRBV18 and TRBJ1-1; perhaps TRBD1 as D (6 bases). The CDR3 sequence is 16 residues long. Germline V gives CDR1 KGHSH, CDR2 LQKENI. V lost 0 bases, J lost 1 base, and 12 bases lay in between. CDR3 protein: CASSPPERGANTEAFF. The CDR3 region has the DNA TGTGCCAGCTCACCACCGGAACGGGGGGCGAACACTGAAGCTTTCTTT.

This clonotype was seen at least ten times. The genes are TRBV7-2 and TRBJ2-5; weak D call: TRBD1 (6 bases). Germline loops: CDR1 SGHTA, CDR2 FQGNSA. Between the trimmed V and J ends, which lost 5 bases and 5 bases, there was a span of 18 bases. The CDR3 is made up of 15 amino acids. The CDR3 here is CASSANTGFEETQYF. CDR3 DNA sequence: TGTGCCAGCAGCGCAAATACAGGGTTCGAGGAGACCCAGTACTTC.

This clonotype was seen repeatedly, ten times or more. The rearrangement uses TRBV19 and TRBJ2-1, with 7 nucleotides matching TRBD2. Germline assignment: CDR1 LNHDA and CDR2 SQIVND (reference sequence). The CDR3 spans 15 residues. V dropped 5 bases and J dropped 8; count of bases not matched to a gene: 12. The CDR3 sequence: CASSAPGRGVDEQFF. The CDR3 DNA sequence: TGTGCCAGTAGTGCTCCGGGCCGGGGGGTTGATGAGCAGTTCTTC.

Judged by abundance, this clonotype is large. The J gene is TRBJ2-1, the V gene TRBV28, with no clear D. In germline, CDR1 is MDHEN, CDR2 SYDVKM. This CDR3 is built from 12 residues. The ends were cut back, 3 bases at V and 7 bases at J, with 7 bases in the middle. The CDR3 coding sequence is TGTGCCAGCAGTTTGGAAGGTAATGAGCAGTTCTTC. This codes for CASSLEGNEQFF.

In its sample, this clonotype was seen many times. The rearrangement links TRBV27 to TRBJ1-1; 8 bases line up with TRBD1. V shed 2 bases, J shed 4 bases, and the junction held 0 bases outside the gene matches. The CDR3 has 13 residues. Looked up from germline, CDR1 is MNHEY and CDR2 is SMNVEV (reference sequence). CDR3: CASSLQGATEAFF. DNA of the CDR3: TGTGCCAGCAGTTTACAGGGGGCCACTGAAGCTTTCTTT.

This clonotype was found many times. The CDR3 region has the DNA TGCAGTGCCATGTTAGTGAAGGGGCATGCTGAAGCTTTCTTT. It codes for CSAMLVKGHAEAFF. The chain links TRBV20-1 to TRBJ1-1; perhaps TRBD1 as D (5 bases). CDR1 and CDR2 (germline): DFQATT, SNEGSKA (reference sequence). Trimming took off 6 bases at V and 6 bases at J, with 20 bases between the two ends. The CDR3 sequence is 14 residues long.

Judged by abundance, this clonotype is large. This chain links TRBV27 with TRBJ2-7; maybe TRBD2 (5 bases). Germline V lookup: CDR1 MNHEY, CDR2 SMNVEV (reference sequence). Trimming shortened V by 6 bases and J by 3 bases, and 21 bases separated the two germline ends. The CDR3 covers 16 residues. Here the CDR3 DNA reads TGTGCCAGCAGCTCCCTTTCGGGAACAAACCTCTACGAGCAGTACTTC. Its translation: CASSSLSGTNLYEQYF.

At least ten counts were recorded for this clonotype. The chain combines TRBV20-1 with TRBJ2-3; 7 nucleotides match TRBD1. Germline loops: CDR1 DFQATT, CDR2 SNEGSKA (reference sequence). This CDR3 spans 14 amino acids. With 3 bases clipped from V and 0 bases from J, the junction kept 3 bases outside the gene matches. The CDR3 nucleotides are TGCAGTGCTAGGGGACAGAGGAGCACAGATACGCAGTATTTT. Encoded protein: CSARGQRSTDTQYF.

In this sample, this clonotype turned up many times. The chain has TRBV4-3 and TRBJ2-5; 8 bases map to TRBD2. V dropped 0 bases and J dropped 14; count of bases not matched to a gene: 20. Looked up from germline, CDR1 is LGHNA and CDR2 is YSLEER. The CDR3 spans 17 residues. CDR3: CASSQELVGGRMEVSYF. DNA for the CDR3: TGCGCCAGCAGCCAAGAGTTGGTCGGCGGGAGGATGGAAGTTTCCTACTTC.

This clonotype was seen repeatedly, ten times or more. The rearrangement uses TRBV6-5 and TRBJ2-1, with 9 bases aligning to TRBD2. Germline V CDR1 and CDR2: MNHEY, SVGAGI. The CDR3 loop spans 13 amino acids. The V gene end was trimmed by 5 bases and the J gene end by 12 bases; junction bases not matched to a gene: 8. As DNA, the CDR3 is TGTGCCAGCAGTCAAGAGCTAGCGGGACTGCAGTTCTTC. Translating it yields CASSQELAGLQFF.

This clonotype was detected ten times or more. CDR3: CASSYSLAGAYEQYF. Written as DNA, the CDR3 is TGTGCCAGCAGTTACTCCCTAGCGGGAGCCTACGAGCAGTACTTC. This chain links TRBV6-5 with TRBJ2-7, with TRBD2 matching 10 bases. The CDR3 has 15 amino acids. J lost 2 bases, V lost 0 bases, and 1 base had no gene match. Germline CDR1 reads MNHEY; CDR2 reads SVGAGI.

This clonotype came up many times. This chain joins TRBV15 and TRBJ2-3; D gene ambiguous. This CDR3 contains 12 residues. Trimming cost V 0 bases and J 6 bases, with 4 bases left between them. Germline CDR1 LNHNV, CDR2 YYDKDF (reference sequence). As DNA, the CDR3 is TGTGCCACCAGCAGAGATTGGGATACGCAGTATTTT. Translating it yields CATSRDWDTQYF. The whole variable domain, remainder taken from reference TRBV15 and TRBJ2-3, is DAMVIQNPRYQVTQFGKPVTLSCSQTLNHNVMYWYQQKSSQAPKLLFHYYDKDFNNEADTPDNFQSRRPNTSFCFLDIRSPGLGDTAMYLCATSRDWDTQYFGPGTRLTVL.

The sample holds a few counts of this clonotype. The chain has TRBV18 and TRBJ2-7; D is ambiguous. Trimming cost V 0 bases and J 0 bases, with 6 bases left between them. The CDR3 has 14 amino acids. The germline CDR1 and CDR2 sequences are KGHSH and LQKENI. Written as DNA, the CDR3 is TGTGCCAGCTCACCACCTGCGGACTCCTACGAGCAGTACTTC. As protein: CASSPPADSYEQYF.

The chain carries TRBV12-3 or TRBV12-4 and TRBJ1-4; 10 bases agree with TRBD1. The trim removed 5 bases at V and 7 bases at J, leaving 7 bases unmatched. This CDR3 region has 15 residues. The CDR3 region is CASSARTGGIEKLFF. The CDR3 bases are TGTGCCAGCAGTGCCCGGACAGGGGGAATTGAAAAACTGTTTTTT.

This clonotype was observed many times. This chain uses TRBV6-5 with TRBJ1-5, with a tentative D call TRBD1 (5 bases). From germline, CDR1 is MNHEY and CDR2 SVGAGI. This CDR3 is built from 15 residues. Between the trimmed V and J ends, which lost 5 bases and 3 bases, there was a span of 14 bases. Here the CDR3 DNA reads TGTGCCAGCAGTCGTGGGGGGGAACTCAATCAGCCCCAGCATTTT. This translates into CASSRGGELNQPQHF.

This clonotype was observed many times. The chain combines TRBV29-1 with TRBJ1-3, with unresolved D. The CDR3 is made up of 16 amino acids. V was pared by 0 bases and J by 1 base, with 13 bases between. Germline CDR1 SQVTM, CDR2 ANQGSEA. The CDR3 nucleotides read TGCAGCGTTGAAGATCAAGGAGGAGGGTCTGGAAACACCATATATTTT. Translating gives CSVEDQGGGSGNTIYF.

Many counts were recorded for this clonotype. This sequence joins TRBV10-3 and TRBJ1-3; 7 bases are a match to TRBD1. The CDR3 sequence is 15 residues long. V trimming: 4 bases; J trimming: 0 bases; junction bases outside the gene matches: 3. Germline CDR1 reads ENHRY; CDR2 reads SYGVKD. The CDR3 region is CAISADRTSGNTIYF. The CDR3 DNA reads as TGTGCCATCAGTGCGGACAGGACCTCTGGAAACACCATATATTTT.

The table lists this clonotype with a few counts. A much larger clone lies a single base off, so this may be a read error. The DNA of the CDR3 is TGTGCCAGCAGCACGATCACCGGGGAGCTGTTTTTT. Translated: CASSTITGELFF. V usage is TRBV5-6 and J usage is TRBJ2-2; no clear D. The length of the CDR3 is 12 residues. The germline gives CDR1 SGHDT, CDR2 YYEEEE. V was pared by 4 bases and J by 4 bases, with 5 bases between.

This clonotype was found many times. This chain joins TRBV6-2 or TRBV6-3 and TRBJ2-1; D not resolved. Germline V CDR1 and CDR2: MNHEY, SVGEGT. There are 11 residues in the CDR3. Deletions cut 6 bases from V and 5 bases from J, with 5 bases between. As DNA, the CDR3 is TGTGCCAGCAGAAGAAACAATGAGCAGTTCTTC. As protein: CASRRNNEQFF.

This clonotype was seen ten or more times. The rearrangement uses TRBV19 and TRBJ1-1, with D hard to call. Germline loops: CDR1 LNHDA, CDR2 SQIVND (reference sequence). The CDR3 extends over 13 amino acids. V was clipped by 3 bases and J by 4 bases, with 9 bases between them. In nucleotides, the CDR3 is TGTGCCAGTAGTATCGGGCCCGGCACTGAAGCTTTCTTT. As protein: CASSIGPGTEAFF.

This chain links TRBV4-2 with TRBJ1-1; D gene ambiguous. V was shortened by 1 base and J by 3 bases, with 9 bases between the two germline ends. CDR1 and CDR2 (germline): LGHNA, YNFKEQ. The CDR3 runs 14 residues. In DNA, the CDR3 is TGTGCCAGCAGCCAAGGCGAGACTCACACTGAAGCTTTCTTT. Its translation is CASSQGETHTEAFF.

At least ten counts were recorded for this clonotype. The genes are TRBV11-2 and TRBJ1-1, with a weak D call TRBD1 (5 bases). Trimming removed 4 bases at V and 5 bases at J, with 17 bases between. The CDR3 totals 15 residues. The germline V gene encodes CDR1 SGHAT and CDR2 FQNNGV. Written as DNA, the CDR3 is TGTGCCAGCAGCTCATCCGGGGGATTGAGGACTGAAGCTTTCTTT. This translates into CASSSSGGLRTEAFF. Combining the CDR3 with reference TRBV11-2 and TRBJ1-1 gives the whole variable domain EAGVAQSPRYKIIEKRQSVAFWCNPISGHATLYWYQQILGQGPKLLIQFQNNGVVDDSQLPKDRFSAERLKGVDSTLKIQPAKLEDSAVYLCASSSSGGLRTEAFFGQGTRLTVV.